One and the same sample provided the 8 T cell receptor beta chains below, sequenced in a study of cytomegalovirus exposure and HLA in healthy donors. PCR was performed using 60 Vbeta and 13 Jbeta primers. Using immunoSEQ multiplex PCR, the repertoire was profiled, and TCRdb retains in-frame clones only, with some absent. Among under 85,000 clones listed, around 76% were seen once. The sample was PBMCs. The receptors originated from a woman aged 25 to 39 in good health and CMV-seropositive.

V gene TRBV6-6 combines with J gene TRBJ2-1, with D possibly TRBD1 on 6 matching bases. From germline, CDR1 is MNHNY and CDR2 SVGAGI (reference sequence). This CDR3 spans 13 amino acids. Between the trimmed V and J ends, which lost 2 bases and 7 bases, there was a span of 9 bases. This CDR3 reads CASSYPDRNEQFF. DNA for the CDR3: TGTGCCAGCAGTTACCCCGACAGGAATGAGCAGTTCTTC.

The chain has TRBV7-9 and TRBJ2-7; tentatively, D is TRBD2 (5 bases). CDR3 length equals 14 residues. V was shortened by 8 bases and J by 3 bases, with 17 bases between the two germline ends. CDR1 SEHNR and CDR2 FQNEAQ come from the germline V gene (reference sequence). The DNA for the CDR3 is TGTGCCAGCCGTCCTTTTAGCGACCACTACGAGCAGTACTTC. Translated: CASRPFSDHYEQYF.

The chain links TRBV4-2 to TRBJ2-1, with 12 bases aligning to TRBD2. CDR3 length: 16 amino acids. V lost 0 bases to trimming and J lost 4 bases; unmatched junction nucleotides: 1. Germline V gene lookup returns CDR1 LGHNA and CDR2 YNFKEQ. CDR3 loop: CASSQEGLAGYNEQFF. The CDR3 coding sequence is TGTGCCAGCAGCCAAGAAGGACTAGCGGGGTACAATGAGCAGTTCTTC.

The V gene is TRBV7-6, the J gene TRBJ1-2; TRBD1 agrees at 9 bases. Germline values: CDR1 SGHVS, CDR2 FNYEAQ. This CDR3 region has 14 residues. V lost 5 bases to trimming and J lost 8 bases; unmatched junction nucleotides: 9. In DNA, the CDR3 is TGTGCCAGCAGCACCGGGACAGGGAGTTCAGGCTACACCTTC. Translating it yields CASSTGTGSSGYTF.

The chain links TRBV19 to TRBJ2-7; no clear D. The germline CDR1 and CDR2 sequences are LNHDA and SQIVND (reference sequence). Deletions cut 5 bases from V and 3 bases from J, with 11 bases between. There are 13 residues in the CDR3. CDR3 sequence reads: CASSPPSGYEQYF. The CDR3 bases are TGTGCCAGTAGTCCCCCGTCGGGCTACGAGCAGTACTTC.

The chain joins TRBV30 to TRBJ2-6, with 10 bases that match TRBD1. Germline loops: CDR1 GTSNPN, CDR2 SVGIG (reference sequence). Losses at the gene ends were 2 bases for V and 4 bases for J; bases not matched to a gene: 5. This CDR3 spans 16 amino acids. The CDR3 nucleotides read TGTGCCTGGAGTAGGGACAGGGGTTCCGGGGCCAACGTCCTGACTTTC. Translation: CAWSRDRGSGANVLTF.

The chain combines TRBV4-1 with TRBJ1-5; TRBD1 is a possible D gene (6 bases). The CDR3 is 16 residues long. From germline, CDR1 is MGHRA and CDR2 YSYEKL. V shed 0 bases and J shed 0 bases, with 9 bases lying between them. CDR3 nucleotides: TGCGCCAGCAGCCAAGATGGGGGCGATAGCAATCAGCCCCAGCATTTT. Residues: CASSQDGGDSNQPQHF.

This clone turned up a few times. The V call is TRBV28, the J call TRBJ2-7, with 7 bases matching TRBD1. This CDR3 comprises 13 residues. Germline loops: CDR1 MDHEN, CDR2 SYDVKM. J lost 2 bases, V lost 7 bases, and 5 bases had no gene match. CDR3 sequence reads: CASMTGFAYEQYF. DNA of the CDR3: TGTGCCAGCATGACAGGGTTCGCCTACGAGCAGTACTTC.